This T cell receptor (beta chain) was recorded in a study of blood T cell repertoires in COVID-19. The repertoire was sequenced with immunoSEQ multiplex PCR; TCRdb's copy has only in-frame clones and lacks some. The sample shows 200,000 to 250,000 clones, 70% to 90% of them seen only once. V gave up 0 bases and J gave up 0 bases, with 12 bases separating them. Germline V gene sequence: CDR1 LGHNA, CDR2 YSLEER. The CDR3 is 16 residues long. The sample comprised PBMCs or T cells enriched from blood (not recorded which). This receptor was taken from a man aged 25 to 40 who had recovered from COVID-19. The chain employs TRBV4-3 and TRBJ2-7, with D tentatively TRBD1 (6 bases). CDR3 sequence: CASSQDPGAISYEQYF. In nucleotides, the CDR3 is TGCGCCAGCAGCCAAGATCCAGGGGCCATCTCCTACGAGCAGTACTTC.